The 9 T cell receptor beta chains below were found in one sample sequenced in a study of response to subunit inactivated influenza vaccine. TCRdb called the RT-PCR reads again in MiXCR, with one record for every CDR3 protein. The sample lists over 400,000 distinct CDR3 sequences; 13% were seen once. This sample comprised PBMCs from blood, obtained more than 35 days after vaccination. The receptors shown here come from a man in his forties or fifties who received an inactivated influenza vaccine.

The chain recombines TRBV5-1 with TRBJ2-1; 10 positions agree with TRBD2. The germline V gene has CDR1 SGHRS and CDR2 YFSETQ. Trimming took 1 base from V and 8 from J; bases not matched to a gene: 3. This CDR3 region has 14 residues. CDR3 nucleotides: TGCGCCAGCAGCTTGACTAGCGGGGTTGATGAGCAGTTCTTC. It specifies CASSLTSGVDEQFF.

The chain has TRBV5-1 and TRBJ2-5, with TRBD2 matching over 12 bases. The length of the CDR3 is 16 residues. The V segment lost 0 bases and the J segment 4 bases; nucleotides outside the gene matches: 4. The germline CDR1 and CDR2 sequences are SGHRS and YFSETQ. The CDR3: CASSLDLAGGPETQYF. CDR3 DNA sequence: TGCGCCAGCAGCTTGGATCTAGCGGGGGGGCCAGAGACCCAGTACTTC.

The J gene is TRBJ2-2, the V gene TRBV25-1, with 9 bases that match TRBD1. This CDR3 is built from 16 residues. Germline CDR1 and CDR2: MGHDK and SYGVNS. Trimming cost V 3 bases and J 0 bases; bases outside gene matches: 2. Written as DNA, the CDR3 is TGTGCCAGCAGTGATTGGGACAGGGCGAACACCGGGGAGCTGTTTTTT. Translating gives CASSDWDRANTGELFF.

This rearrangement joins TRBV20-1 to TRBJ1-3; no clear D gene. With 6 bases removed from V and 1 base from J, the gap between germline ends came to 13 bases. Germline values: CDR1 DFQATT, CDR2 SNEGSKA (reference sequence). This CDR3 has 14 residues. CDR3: CSATFPLSGNTIYF. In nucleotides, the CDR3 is TGCAGTGCCACTTTTCCGCTTTCTGGAAACACCATATATTTT.

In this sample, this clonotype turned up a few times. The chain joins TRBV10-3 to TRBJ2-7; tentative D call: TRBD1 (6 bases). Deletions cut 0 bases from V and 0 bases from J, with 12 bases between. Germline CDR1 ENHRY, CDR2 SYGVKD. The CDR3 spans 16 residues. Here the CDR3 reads CAISESTGLISYEQYF. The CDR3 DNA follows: TGTGCCATCAGTGAGTCGACAGGCCTGATCTCCTACGAGCAGTACTTC.

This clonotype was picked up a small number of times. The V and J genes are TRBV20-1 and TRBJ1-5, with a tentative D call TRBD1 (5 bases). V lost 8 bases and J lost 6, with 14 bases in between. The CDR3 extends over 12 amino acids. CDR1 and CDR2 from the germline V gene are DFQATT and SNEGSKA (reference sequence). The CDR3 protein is CSIQGAGQPQHF. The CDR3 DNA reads TGCAGTATCCAAGGGGCTGGTCAGCCCCAGCATTTT.

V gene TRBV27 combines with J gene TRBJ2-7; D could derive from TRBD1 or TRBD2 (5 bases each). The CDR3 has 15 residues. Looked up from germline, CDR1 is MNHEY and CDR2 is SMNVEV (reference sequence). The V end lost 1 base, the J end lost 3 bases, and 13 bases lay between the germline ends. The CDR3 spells CASSLWSGAVYEQYF. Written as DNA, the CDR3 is TGTGCCAGCAGTTTATGGTCCGGGGCAGTCTACGAGCAGTACTTC.

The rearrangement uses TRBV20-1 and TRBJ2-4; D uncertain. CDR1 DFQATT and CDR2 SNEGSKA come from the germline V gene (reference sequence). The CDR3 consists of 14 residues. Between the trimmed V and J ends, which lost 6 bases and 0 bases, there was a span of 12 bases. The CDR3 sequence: CSASGVLAKNIQYF. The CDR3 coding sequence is TGCAGTGCCAGTGGGGTCTTAGCCAAAAACATTCAGTACTTC.

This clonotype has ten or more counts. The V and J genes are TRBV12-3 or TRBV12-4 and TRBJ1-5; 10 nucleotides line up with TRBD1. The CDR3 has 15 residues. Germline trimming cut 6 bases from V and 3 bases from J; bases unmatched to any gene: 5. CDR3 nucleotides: TGTGCCAGCAGACCGGGACAGGGGAACAATCAGCCCCAGCATTTT. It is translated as CASRPGQGNNQPQHF.